These T cell receptor beta chains were read from a single sample in a study of synovial regulatory T cells in juvenile arthritis. Libraries were prepared by immunoSEQ multiplex PCR; TCRdb keeps only in-frame clonotypes and omits some of them. Found here are more than 7,500 clones; the top ten clones hold about 0.7%. The sequenced material came from Treg cells from blood. Every receptor here comes from a donor aged 2-30 years with juvenile idiopathic arthritis. Each CDR3 is given with its conserved first and last residue. Clone size appears in some rows only: once, few, many, or a class for an expanded clone.

V gene,J gene,clone size,CDR3 protein
TRBV10-3,TRBJ1-5,NA,CAISGETENQPQHF
TRBV10-3,TRBJ2-2,NA,CAIRQGAGELFF
TRBV27,TRBJ2-7,NA,CASAKPGTGGHEQYF
TRBV10-3,TRBJ1-4,NA,CAISAGEGEKLFF
TRBV5-6,TRBJ1-2,NA,CASSPYRGAFGYTF
TRBV5-4,TRBJ2-4,NA,CASSLDAGGIQYF
TRBV19,TRBJ1-4,NA,CASSIRTAITNEKLFF
TRBV7-3,TRBJ2-2,NA,CASSPLTSGELFF
TRBV19,TRBJ2-2,NA,CASTPTGGPGELFF
TRBV5-6,TRBJ2-7,NA,CASSPPGRYEQYF
TRBV27,TRBJ1-6,NA,CASSFGAQGTNSPLHF
TRBV10-3,TRBJ1-6,NA,CAGRSSYNSPLHF
TRBV2,TRBJ2-7,NA,CASNRPGMVRRDF
TRBV7-6,TRBJ2-7,NA,CASSPGQGTYEQYF
TRBV7-3,TRBJ2-7,NA,CASSLTAGPSYEQYF
TRBV2,TRBJ1-2,NA,CASSETAYGYTF
TRBV5-8,TRBJ1-1,NA,CASSLQGVNTEAFF
TRBV4-1,TRBJ1-3,NA,CASSQGLGVKGNTIYF
TRBV10-3,TRBJ1-6,NA,CAISPTGTHSPLHF
TRBV19,TRBJ1-4,NA,CASSIREFREKLFF
TRBV28,TRBJ2-1,NA,CASSLEGTVYNEQFF
TRBV5-1,TRBJ1-4,NA,CASSWGGTATNEKLFF
TRBV12-1,TRBJ1-2,medium-sized,CASSSVAVDYGYTF
TRBV18,TRBJ1-3,NA,CASSPPSGNTIYF
TRBV4-2,TRBJ2-2,NA,CASSQVSAPGELFF
TRBV4-1,TRBJ1-2,NA,CASSQPLGGYGYTF
TRBV7-9,TRBJ1-1,medium-sized,CASGANEAFF
TRBV7-6,TRBJ2-1,NA,CASSLEQGLWGNEQFF
TRBV18,TRBJ1-5,NA,CASSPGGAGHNQPQHF
TRBV19,TRBJ1-2,NA,CASSNRQRTSANYGYTF
TRBV5-6,TRBJ1-5,NA,CASSKDGTNQPQHF
TRBV7-9,TRBJ1-5,NA,CASSPQGLGQPQHF
TRBV19,TRBJ2-7,NA,CASEDGQGYEQYF
TRBV6-5,TRBJ1-4,NA,CASSYSSGEKLFF
TRBV18,TRBJ1-2,NA,CASSPPDRNYGYTF
TRBV14,TRBJ1-1,NA,CASSQGRQDRAREAFF
TRBV6-5,TRBJ1-6,NA,CASSARGGGSPLHF
TRBV18,TRBJ2-3,NA,CASSPPAGTSTDTQYF
TRBV18,TRBJ1-2,NA,CASSPVAGYGYTF
TRBV19,TRBJ1-6,NA,CASSYPGNSPLHF
TRBV18,TRBJ1-3,NA,CASSRRDGGNTIYF
TRBV11-2,TRBJ1-4,NA,CASSLGTLNEKLFF
TRBV19,TRBJ2-7,NA,CASSMSPNRVFEQYF
TRBV18,TRBJ2-3,NA,CASSLAGGSTDTQYF
TRBV6-5,TRBJ1-6,NA,CASTGGSSPLHF
TRBV6-5,TRBJ2-7,NA,CASSSTGGYEQYF
TRBV5-4,TRBJ1-5,NA,CASSLRGPGNQPQHF
TRBV7-9,TRBJ2-1,NA,CASRAGGAVNEQFF
TRBV6-5,TRBJ1-1,NA,CASSYRGATEAFF
TRBV5-4,TRBJ2-7,NA,CASSPNRDPYEQYF
TRBV7-3,TRBJ1-4,NA,CASSRLSGEKLFF
TRBV19,TRBJ1-2,NA,CASSTSGTGFGYTF
TRBV18,TRBJ2-7,NA,CASSPGLDEGEQYF
TRBV6-6,TRBJ2-7,NA,CASSYSSGSEQYF
TRBV6-1,TRBJ2-7,NA,CASSRQGSYEQYF
TRBV7-2,TRBJ1-4,NA,CASSLPDRVNEKLFF
TRBV6-5,TRBJ1-6,NA,CASSHRGYNSPLHF
TRBV2,TRBJ1-2,NA,CASSEAWDTF
TRBV7-7,TRBJ2-5,NA,CASSLAGGTQYF
TRBV2,TRBJ2-7,NA,CASSEDGGTVNYEQYF